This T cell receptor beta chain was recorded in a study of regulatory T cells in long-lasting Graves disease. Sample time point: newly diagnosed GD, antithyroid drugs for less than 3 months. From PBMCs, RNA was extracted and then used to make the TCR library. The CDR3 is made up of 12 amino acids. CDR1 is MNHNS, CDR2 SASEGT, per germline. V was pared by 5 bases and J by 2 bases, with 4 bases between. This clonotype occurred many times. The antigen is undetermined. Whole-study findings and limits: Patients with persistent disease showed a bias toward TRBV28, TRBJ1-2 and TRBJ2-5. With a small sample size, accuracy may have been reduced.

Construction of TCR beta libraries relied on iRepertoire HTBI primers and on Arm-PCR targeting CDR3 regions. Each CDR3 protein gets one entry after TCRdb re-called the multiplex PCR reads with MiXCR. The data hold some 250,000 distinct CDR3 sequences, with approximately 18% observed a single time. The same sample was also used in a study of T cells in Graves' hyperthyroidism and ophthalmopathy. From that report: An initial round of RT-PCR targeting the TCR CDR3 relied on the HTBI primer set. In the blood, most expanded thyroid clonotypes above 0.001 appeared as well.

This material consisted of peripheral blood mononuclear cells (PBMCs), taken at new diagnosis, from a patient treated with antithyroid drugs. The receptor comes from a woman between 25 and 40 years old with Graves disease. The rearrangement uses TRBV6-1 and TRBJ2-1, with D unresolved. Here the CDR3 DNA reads TGTGCCAGCAGTCGACCCTACAATGAGCAGTTCTTC. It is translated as CASSRPYNEQFF.